The subject of this entry is one T cell receptor beta chain. Its antigen remains unknown. These data belong to a study of blood T cells in healthy people across ages. The study's findings and limits: Naive CD4+ cells and diversity were both higher in long-lived donors than in aged donors. Those diversity estimates obtained from one million T cells were thought to be underestimates. Older age went with lower TCR beta diversity per million T cells, in a roughly linear way.

This CDR3 comprises 13 residues. Trimming removed 3 bases from V and 4 bases from J, with 9 bases in between. Germline V CDR1 and CDR2: SEHNR, FQNEAQ (reference sequence). Sample-barcoded 5' priming and a J-beta primer mix drove a second PCR of roughly 6 to 12 cycles. TCRdb reprocessed the 5' RACE reads via MiXCR and lists one record per CDR3 protein. The data hold hundreds of thousands of distinct CDR3 sequences, with roughly 50% observed a single time. Total RNA, at least 6 micrograms per sample, was extracted from PBMCs. Sequences were obtained from blood. The clonotype originates from a man older than 75 in good health. The V call is TRBV7-9, the J call TRBJ2-5; maybe TRBD1 (5 bases). In DNA, the CDR3 is TGTGCCAGCAGCTTGGATACAGGAGAGACCCAGTACTTC. This translates into CASSLDTGETQYF.